The 25 T cell receptor beta chains given below trace back to one sample, sequenced in a study of blood T cell repertoires in COVID-19. Assay: immunoSEQ multiplex PCR; the TCRdb copy retains only in-frame clones and omits some. The sample yields about 180,000 clones, roughly 89% seen once. The material sequenced was PBMCs or T cells enriched from blood (not recorded which). The receptors were sampled from a woman in her thirties or forties with acute COVID-19.

The chain is built from TRBV18 and TRBJ2-5, with 8 bases fitting TRBD1. V was pared by 3 bases and J by 5 bases, with 11 bases of the junction left unmatched. This CDR3 is 16 amino acids long. From germline, CDR1 is KGHSH and CDR2 LQKENI. CDR3 amino acids: CASSPSGWTGKETQYF. For the CDR3, the DNA is TGTGCCAGCTCACCTTCCGGCTGGACAGGGAAGGAGACCCAGTACTTC.

Only one count was recorded for this clone. The gene calls are TRBV6-5 and TRBJ1-1; possible D gene TRBD1, 5 bases. The V end lost 2 bases, the J end lost 5 bases, and 15 bases lay between the germline ends. The CDR3 is 15 amino acids. Germline CDR1 and CDR2: MNHEY and SVGAGI. CDR3 DNA sequence: TGTGCCAGCAGTTACGACCCCCAGGGAAGGACTGAAGCTTTCTTT. It yields the protein CASSYDPQGRTEAFF.

CDR3 in DNA: TGTGCCAGCAGCCAAGAACGGGATCTGAACACTGAAGCTTTCTTT. Translated: CASSQERDLNTEAFF. The J gene is TRBJ1-1, the V gene TRBV3-1 (or the pseudogene TRBV3-2), with D uncertain. Germline V gene lookup returns CDR1 LGHDT and CDR2 YNNKEL (reference sequence). V was clipped by 0 bases and J by 0 bases, with 8 bases between them. The CDR3 has 15 residues.

The chain combines TRBV10-3 with TRBJ2-3; 7 bases fit TRBD2. CDR1 is ENHRY, CDR2 SYGVKD, per germline. CDR3 length: 16 amino acids. The ends lost 0 bases at V and 4 bases at J; junction bases unmatched: 7. CDR3 region: CAISESGGGSADTQYF. The CDR3 nucleotides are TGTGCCATCAGTGAGTCGGGGGGAGGGAGTGCAGATACGCAGTATTTT.

The chain links TRBV5-1 to TRBJ2-2; D possibly corresponds to TRBD1 (6 bases). The CDR3 runs 16 residues. V was shortened by 2 bases and J by 3 bases, with 14 bases between the two germline ends. Germline V gene sequence: CDR1 SGHRS, CDR2 YFSETQ. Here the CDR3 reads CASSFGDRTYTGELFF. DNA for the CDR3: TGCGCCAGCAGCTTTGGAGACAGGACTTACACCGGGGAGCTGTTTTTT.

V gene TRBV11-2 combines with J gene TRBJ1-1, with 8 bases that match TRBD1. V lost 4 bases, J lost 4 bases, and 5 bases stayed unmatched. CDR3 length: 14 amino acids. CDR1 and CDR2 from the germline V gene are SGHAT and FQNNGV. CDR3 residues: CASSSFTGGTEAFF. Written as DNA, the CDR3 is TGTGCCAGCAGCTCGTTCACAGGGGGCACTGAAGCTTTCTTT.

The chain couples TRBV18 to TRBJ1-1, with TRBD1 matching 7 bases. J gave up 6 bases and V 5 bases, and 3 bases lay outside the gene matches. Germline V gene data show CDR1 as KGHSH and CDR2 as LQKENI. This CDR3 contains 12 residues. CDR3 loop: CASSSTGPEAFF. The CDR3 region has the DNA TGTGCCAGCTCATCGACAGGGCCTGAAGCTTTCTTT.

This chain links TRBV6-2 or TRBV6-3 with TRBJ2-7; 9 bases line up with TRBD2. The CDR3 sequence is 13 residues long. CDR1 is MNHEY and CDR2 is SVGEGT in the germline V gene. Trimming took 6 bases from V and 3 from J; bases not matched to a gene: 3. As DNA, the CDR3 is TGTGCCAGCAGCCGTAGCGGGAGCTACGAGCAGTACTTC. Its protein is CASSRSGSYEQYF.

The V gene is TRBV5-1, the J gene TRBJ2-7, with 7 bases aligning to TRBD2. This CDR3 region has 16 residues. V was pared by 5 bases and J by 5 bases, with 16 bases of the junction left unmatched. Germline V CDR1 and CDR2: SGHRS, YFSETQ. The CDR3 DNA reads as TGCGCCAGCAGAAGAACGCTAGCGGTCCAGGCGAACGAGCAGTACTTC. Amino acids: CASRRTLAVQANEQYF.

This chain uses TRBV6-5 with TRBJ2-2, with D unresolved. V was pared by 0 bases and J by 8 bases, with 16 bases between. The CDR3 covers 16 residues. CDR1 and CDR2 (germline): MNHEY, SVGAGI. CDR3 DNA: TGTGCCAGCAGTTACTCGAAAGATGGGCCCCGGGGGGAGCTGTTTTTT. This encodes CASSYSKDGPRGELFF.

V and J are TRBV6-6 and TRBJ1-1; possible D gene TRBD1, 6 bases. Per the germline V gene, CDR1 is MNHNY and CDR2 is SVGAGI (reference sequence). The CDR3 is made up of 15 amino acids. V lost 6 bases and J lost 1, with 15 bases in between. As DNA, the CDR3 is TGTGCCAGCAGCTTAAGGGGGGGGGCGAACACTGAAGCTTTCTTT. Its protein product is CASSLRGGANTEAFF.

The CDR3 DNA sequence: TGTGCCAGCAGCCCCTCGACTAGCGCCCCCTACGAGCAGTACTTC. Translating gives CASSPSTSAPYEQYF. V is TRBV7-2 and J is TRBJ2-7, with 8 positions matching TRBD2. The CDR3 is made up of 15 amino acids. V was clipped by 5 bases and J by 2 bases; unmatched bases: 8. The V gene's germline CDR1 is SGHTA and CDR2 FQGNSA.

This chain connects TRBV2 to TRBJ1-4; tentative D call: TRBD1 (5 bases). Germline CDR1 is SNHLY and CDR2 is FYNNEI. The CDR3 has 16 residues. V was trimmed by 5 bases and J by 3 bases, leaving 16 bases between them. CDR3 nucleotides: TGTGCCAGCAGTCATCCCATCCTCAGGGCTAATGAAAAACTGTTTTTT. Residues: CASSHPILRANEKLFF.

This clone was detected only once. This chain links TRBV10-2 with TRBJ2-2; 9 bases are a match to TRBD1. V was clipped by 8 bases and J by 0 bases; unmatched bases: 13. Germline V CDR1 and CDR2: WSHSY, SAAADI. CDR3 length equals 18 residues. CDR3 coding DNA: TGCGCCAGCTCGGCCGGACAGGGGTGGTACGCGAACACCGGGGAGCTGTTTTTT. It codes for CASSAGQGWYANTGELFF.

This chain connects TRBV4-1 to TRBJ1-4, with 7 bases aligning to TRBD1. The CDR3 has 15 residues. V gave up 7 bases and J gave up 3 bases; unmatched junction bases: 8. The germline gives CDR1 MGHRA, CDR2 YSYEKL. The CDR3 region has the DNA TGCGCCAGCACCGGACAGGTGCCATCTAATGAAAAACTGTTTTTT. It yields the protein CASTGQVPSNEKLFF.

The rearrangement links TRBV12-3 or TRBV12-4 to TRBJ2-3; D not certain. V was clipped by 7 bases and J by 6 bases, with 11 bases between them. The CDR3 spans 12 residues. For the CDR3, the DNA is TGTGCCAGCACCCCTACTCGGGATACGCAGTATTTT. Protein sequence: CASTPTRDTQYF.

V is TRBV29-1 and J is TRBJ2-2, with TRBD2 identical over 9 bases. V lost 5 bases, J lost 4 bases, and 14 bases stayed unmatched. The CDR3 runs 17 residues. Germline assignment: CDR1 SQVTM and CDR2 ANQGSEA. CDR3 amino acids: CSVRGDLSGSVTGELFF. CDR3 nucleotide sequence: TGCAGCGTTAGGGGGGACCTTAGCGGGAGTGTCACCGGGGAGCTGTTTTTT.

The count of this clone is one. The V and J genes are TRBV6-2 or TRBV6-3 and TRBJ2-7; D perhaps matches TRBD2 (6 bases). Germline values: CDR1 MNHEY, CDR2 SVGEGT. Between the trimmed V and J ends, which lost 0 bases and 4 bases, there was a span of 10 bases. The CDR3 totals 14 residues. Here the CDR3 reads CASSYSRGSYEQYF. In DNA, the CDR3 is TGTGCCAGCAGTTACTCACGGGGGTCTTACGAGCAGTACTTC.

This clone has just a few counts. J is TRBJ2-5 and V is TRBV2, with D possibly TRBD2 on 7 matching bases. With 5 bases removed from V and 5 bases from J, the gap between germline ends came to 27 bases. The CDR3 loop spans 18 amino acids. The germline gives CDR1 SNHLY, CDR2 FYNNEI. The chain's CDR3 is CASSKDSSWGGTWETQYF. In nucleotides, the CDR3 is TGTGCCAGCAGTAAGGATTCTAGTTGGGGAGGGACATGGGAGACCCAGTACTTC.

V usage is TRBV2 and J usage is TRBJ2-5, with TRBD1 identical over 9 bases. The CDR3 runs to 14 residues. With 6 bases clipped from V and 5 bases from J, the junction kept 7 bases outside the gene matches. CDR1 SNHLY and CDR2 FYNNEI come from the germline V gene. As DNA, the CDR3 is TGTGCCAGCAGAGGTGGGACAGGGAGGGAGACCCAGTACTTC. Amino acid sequence: CASRGGTGRETQYF.

This sequence joins TRBV18 and TRBJ1-2; 7 bases align to TRBD1. The trim removed 4 bases at V and 0 bases at J, leaving 5 bases unmatched. This CDR3 contains 15 residues. The V gene's germline CDR1 is KGHSH and CDR2 LQKENI. In nucleotides, the CDR3 is TGTGCCAGCTCACGCTTGGGACAGACTAACTATGGCTACACCTTC. Encoded protein: CASSRLGQTNYGYTF.

The DNA of the CDR3 is TGTGCCAGCAGCAAAGCTCGTCAGGGGGCCAGCACAGATACGCAGTATTTT. Its protein product is CASSKARQGASTDTQYF. The chain carries TRBV27 and TRBJ2-3; 8 nucleotides agree with TRBD1. The CDR3 totals 17 residues. The trim removed 6 bases at V and 0 bases at J, leaving 11 bases unmatched. Per germline, CDR1 MNHEY and CDR2 SMNVEV (reference sequence).

This clone has a handful of counts. This chain joins TRBV6-4 and TRBJ2-7; D not resolved. The CDR3 length is 10 residues. The ends were cut back, 7 bases at V and 2 bases at J, with 3 bases in the middle. Looked up from germline, CDR1 is MRHNA and CDR2 is SNTAGT. This CDR3 reads CASKPYEQYF. The CDR3 DNA reads as TGTGCCAGCAAGCCCTACGAGCAGTACTTC.

V is TRBV30 and J is TRBJ2-6, with TRBD1 matching 7 bases. J lost 0 bases, V lost 1 base, and 6 bases had no gene match. The CDR3 covers 17 residues. CDR1 and CDR2 (germline): GTSNPN, SVGIG (reference sequence). The CDR3 bases are TGTGCCTGGAGTGCGACAGGGACCCTCTCTGGGGCCAACGTCCTGACTTTC. Its protein product is CAWSATGTLSGANVLTF.

This rearrangement joins TRBV6-5 to TRBJ2-7; 7 bases align to TRBD1. Germline V gene sequence: CDR1 MNHEY, CDR2 SVGAGI. Trimming took 8 bases from V and 0 from J; bases not matched to a gene: 4. The CDR3 is 13 residues long. The CDR3 loop is CASARDSSYEQYF. The CDR3 DNA follows: TGTGCCAGCGCAAGGGACAGCTCCTACGAGCAGTACTTC.